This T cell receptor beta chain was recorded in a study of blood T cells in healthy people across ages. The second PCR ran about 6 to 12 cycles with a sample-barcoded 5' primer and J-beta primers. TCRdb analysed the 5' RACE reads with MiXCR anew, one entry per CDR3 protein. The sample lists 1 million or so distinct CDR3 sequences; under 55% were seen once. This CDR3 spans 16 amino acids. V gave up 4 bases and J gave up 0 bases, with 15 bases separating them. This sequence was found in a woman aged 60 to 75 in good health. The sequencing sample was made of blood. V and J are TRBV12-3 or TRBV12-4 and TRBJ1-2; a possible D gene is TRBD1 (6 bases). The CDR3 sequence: CASSSRAPGANYGYTF. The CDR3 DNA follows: TGTGCCAGCAGTTCGCGGGCCCCAGGGGCTAACTATGGCTACACCTTC.